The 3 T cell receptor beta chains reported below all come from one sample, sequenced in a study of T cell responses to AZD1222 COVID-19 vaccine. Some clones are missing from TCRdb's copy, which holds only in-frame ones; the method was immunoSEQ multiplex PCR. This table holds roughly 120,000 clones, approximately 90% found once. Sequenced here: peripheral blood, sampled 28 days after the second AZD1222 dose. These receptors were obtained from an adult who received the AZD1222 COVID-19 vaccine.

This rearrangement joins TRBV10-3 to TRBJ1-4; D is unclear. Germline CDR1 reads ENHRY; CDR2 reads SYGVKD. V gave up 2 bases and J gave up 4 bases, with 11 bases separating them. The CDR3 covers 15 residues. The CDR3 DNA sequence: TGTGCCATCAGTGAGGGAGGACGGCTTAATGAAAAACTGTTTTTT. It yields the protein CAISEGGRLNEKLFF.

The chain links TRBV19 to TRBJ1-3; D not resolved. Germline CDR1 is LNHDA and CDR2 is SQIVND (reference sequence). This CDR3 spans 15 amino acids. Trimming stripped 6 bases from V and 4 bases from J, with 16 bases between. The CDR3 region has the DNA TGTGCCAGTAGCAGACCGCCGCTAGGCGGAAACACCATATATTTT. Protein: CASSRPPLGGNTIYF. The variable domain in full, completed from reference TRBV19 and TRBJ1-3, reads DGGITQSPKYLFRKEGQNVTLSCEQNLNHDAMYWYRQDPGQGLRLIYYSQIVNDFQKGDIAEGYSVSREKKESFPLTVTSAQKNPTAFYLCASSRPPLGGNTIYFGEGSWLTVV.

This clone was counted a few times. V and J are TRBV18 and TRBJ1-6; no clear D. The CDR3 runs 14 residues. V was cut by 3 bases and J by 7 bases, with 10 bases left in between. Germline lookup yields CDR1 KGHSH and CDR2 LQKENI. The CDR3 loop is CASSPRALNSPLHF. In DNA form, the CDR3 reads TGTGCCAGCTCACCTAGGGCCCTCAATTCACCCCTCCACTTT.